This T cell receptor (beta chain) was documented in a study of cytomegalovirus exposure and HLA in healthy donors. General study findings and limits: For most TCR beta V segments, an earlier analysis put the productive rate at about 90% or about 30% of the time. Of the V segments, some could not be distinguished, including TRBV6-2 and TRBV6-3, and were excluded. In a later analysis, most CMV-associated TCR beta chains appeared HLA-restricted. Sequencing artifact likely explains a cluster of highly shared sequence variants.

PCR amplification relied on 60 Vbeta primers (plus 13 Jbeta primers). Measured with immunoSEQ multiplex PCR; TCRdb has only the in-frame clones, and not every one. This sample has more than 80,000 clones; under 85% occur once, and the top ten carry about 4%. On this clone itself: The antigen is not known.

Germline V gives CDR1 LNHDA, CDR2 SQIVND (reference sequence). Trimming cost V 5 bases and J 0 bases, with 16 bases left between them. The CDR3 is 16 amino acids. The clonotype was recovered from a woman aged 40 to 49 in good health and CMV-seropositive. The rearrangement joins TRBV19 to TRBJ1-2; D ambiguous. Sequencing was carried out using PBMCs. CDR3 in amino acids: CASSWMQYRTNYGYTF. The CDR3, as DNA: TGTGCCAGTAGTTGGATGCAGTACAGAACTAACTATGGCTACACCTTC.